This TCR beta chain was profiled in a study of blood T cell repertoires in COVID-19. Study-wide background: Acute and convalescent COVID-19 samples came from the United States, Italy and Spain. In each case, the material was cDNA or gDNA derived from T cells, B-cell-depleted T cells, or PBMCs.

Germline lookup yields CDR1 MNHEY and CDR2 SMNVEV (reference sequence). V lost 5 bases and J lost 0, with 18 bases in between. The CDR3 runs 17 residues. Study processing details: Reference gene primer amplification gave estimated nucleated cell counts. The method was immunoSEQ multiplex PCR; TCRdb's version includes in-frame clones alone and lacks a portion of them. V and J calls and clone size come straight from that table; D and trimming were deduced from the DNA. The sample has over 450,000 clones; roughly 89% are singletons. Sequences were obtained from peripheral blood. The genes are TRBV27 and TRBJ2-3; D is perhaps TRBD2 (6 bases). The receptor comes from a man aged 18 to 30 with COVID-19, enrolled during active disease. This CDR3 reads CASSPTYQGGSTDTQYF. As DNA, the CDR3 is TGTGCCAGCAGTCCGACTTATCAGGGAGGTAGCACAGATACGCAGTATTTT.